These 2 T cell receptor beta chains originate from one sample sequenced in a study of cytomegalovirus exposure and HLA in healthy donors. A multiplex PCR was run with 60 Vbeta primers and 13 Jbeta primers. Profiled with immunoSEQ multiplex PCR; TCRdb holds only in-frame clones, not every one. This table has over 150,000 clones, 75% appearing once. The source material was PBMCs. The receptors shown here come from a woman aged 45-60 years in good health and CMV-seropositive.

This chain uses TRBV21-1 with TRBJ2-1; the table's D call TRBD1 went unverified against the DNA. TRBV21-1 is an annotated pseudogene. The CDR3 consists of 15 residues. CDR3 sequence: CASTKGSSPYNEQFF. The CDR3 nucleotides are TGTGCCAGCACCAAGGGCAGTTCACCCTACAATGAGCAGTTCTTC.

The chain employs TRBV9 and TRBJ1-1; TRBD1 matches 7 bases. The germline V gene encodes CDR1 SGDLS and CDR2 YYNGEE. CDR3 length equals 18 residues. V dropped 4 bases and J dropped 1; count of bases not matched to a gene: 16. The CDR3 protein is CASSSPRDSRASNTEAFF. The CDR3 DNA follows: TGTGCCAGCAGCTCCCCGAGGGACAGCAGGGCTTCGAACACTGAAGCTTTCTTT.